This entry concerns a single T cell receptor (beta chain). V lost 6 bases and J 0 bases, leaving 9 bases between the germline ends. Germline values: CDR1 SGHTA, CDR2 FQGNSA. CDR3 length: 13 residues. These data originate in a study of OX40 agonist ivuxolimab in advanced cancers. About the study: Administration of intravenous ivuxolimab to patients occurred every 2 weeks at 0.01 to 10 mg/kg.

The assay was immunoSEQ multiplex PCR, and TCRdb's table has in-frame clones only and misses some. The sample contains under 100,000 clones, 90% to 95% of which appear only once. Material: CD4+ or CD8+ T cells sorted from blood, obtained in a trial of the OX40 agonist ivuxolimab. This TCR was recovered from an adult with an advanced solid tumor such as melanoma, head and neck, liver or kidney cancer. The chain links TRBV7-2 to TRBJ2-7; possibly TRBD1 for D (6 bases). The CDR3 region has the DNA TGTGCCAGCAGGACAGGAAACTCCTACGAGCAGTACTTC. Protein sequence: CASRTGNSYEQYF.